The sequence of this TCR beta chain was determined in a study of blood T cell repertoires in COVID-19. TCRdb keeps only in-frame clones here, not all; method: immunoSEQ multiplex PCR. This sample has 400,000 or so clones, with approximately 86% found just once. V dropped 7 bases and J dropped 0 bases, with 16 bases sitting between them. From germline, CDR1 is MNHEY and CDR2 SMNVEV (reference sequence). The CDR3 length is 16 residues. This TCR was recovered from a woman in her forties with acute COVID-19. Sequencing was performed on PBMCs or T cells enriched from blood (not recorded which). V gene TRBV27 combines with J gene TRBJ2-4, with D perhaps matching TRBD2 (6 bases). The CDR3 region is CASNSHRGLAKNIQYF. The CDR3 DNA follows: TGTGCCAGCAATTCCCACCGGGGGTTAGCCAAAAACATTCAGTACTTC.